This TCR beta chain emerged from a study of shared clonotypes between healthy human individuals. Nashville, Tennessee was home to all donors, who were Caucasian adults. At deep level, the assay was performed. Loaded into unsorted PBMC replicate PCRs was approximately 300 ng DNA, approximately 33,000 T cell genomes. The authors' processing: Junction-only immunoSEQ sequences carried no quality scores, so filtering differed. Only in-frame clones appear in the TCRdb table, and some are missing; sequencing was by immunoSEQ multiplex PCR. Clone size and V and J calls were adopted from that table, with D and trimming inferred from the DNA. Of a few hundred thousand clones in the sample, approximately 79% were seen once. The CDR3 runs 15 residues. After removal of 3 bases from V and 10 bases from J, the junction contained 11 bases not matched to a gene. CDR1 is SGHRS, CDR2 YFSETQ, per germline.

The sequence was obtained from a woman in her forties in good health. Some clones in this sample may be carry-over from other donors' samples. Specimen: PBMCs. This sequence joins TRBV5-1 and TRBJ2-1; 9 bases fit TRBD1. The CDR3: CASSSGQGAIREQFF. The CDR3 region has the DNA TGCGCCAGCAGCTCGGGACAGGGCGCTATCAGGGAGCAGTTCTTC.